This TCR beta chain was captured by sequencing in a study of shared clonotypes between healthy human individuals. The CDR3 runs to 17 residues. In germline, CDR1 is SGHNT, CDR2 YYREEE (reference sequence). J lost 9 bases, V lost 2 bases, and 14 bases had no gene match. Healthy and HIV-negative, the adult donors had no recent acute infections or vaccinations. Repertoires were generated with immunoSEQ multiplex PCR, while TCRdb's copy carries only in-frame clones and drops some. Of millions of clones listed, 95% are singletons. This clonotype was obtained from a man aged 18 to 29 in good health. V usage is TRBV5-4 and J usage is TRBJ2-1, with 10 bases aligning to TRBD1. The sequenced sample was naive CD4+ T cells sorted from blood. Described subset: CD45RA+ positively selected. The CDR3 nucleotides read TGTGCCAGCAGCTTTGTTCCGTGGACAGGGGGTACAACTGAGCAGTTCTTC. It yields the protein CASSFVPWTGGTTEQFF.